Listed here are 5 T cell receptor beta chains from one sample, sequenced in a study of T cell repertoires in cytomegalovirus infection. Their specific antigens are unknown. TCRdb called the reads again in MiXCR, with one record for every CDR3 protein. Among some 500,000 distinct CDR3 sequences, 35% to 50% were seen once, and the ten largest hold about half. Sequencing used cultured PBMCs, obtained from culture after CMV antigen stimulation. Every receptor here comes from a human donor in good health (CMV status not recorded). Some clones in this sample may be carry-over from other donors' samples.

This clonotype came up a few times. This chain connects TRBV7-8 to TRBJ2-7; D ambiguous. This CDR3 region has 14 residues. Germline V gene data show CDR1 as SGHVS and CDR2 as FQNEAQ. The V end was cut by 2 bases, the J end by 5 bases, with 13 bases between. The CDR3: CASSLLQNQDEQYF. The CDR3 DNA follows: TGTGCCAGCAGCTTATTACAGAATCAGGACGAGCAGTACTTC.

CDR3: CASSFNRGNEAFF. The DNA of the CDR3 is TGTGCCAGCAGCTTCAACAGGGGAAATGAAGCTTTCTTT. The chain has TRBV5-4 and TRBJ1-1; 7 bases match TRBD1. This CDR3 has 13 amino acids. Trimming removed 2 bases from V and 7 bases from J; junction bases left unmatched: 5. Germline V gene data show CDR1 as SGHNT and CDR2 as YYREEE (reference sequence).

CDR3 sequence: CASSFRQTSGRAREQFF. In DNA, the CDR3 is TGTGCCAGCAGTTTTCGGCAGACTAGCGGGAGGGCCCGTGAGCAGTTCTTC. V is TRBV12-3 or TRBV12-4 and J is TRBJ2-1; 14 bases map to TRBD2. V lost 3 bases to trimming and J lost 9 bases; unmatched junction nucleotides: 10. This CDR3 is built from 17 residues.

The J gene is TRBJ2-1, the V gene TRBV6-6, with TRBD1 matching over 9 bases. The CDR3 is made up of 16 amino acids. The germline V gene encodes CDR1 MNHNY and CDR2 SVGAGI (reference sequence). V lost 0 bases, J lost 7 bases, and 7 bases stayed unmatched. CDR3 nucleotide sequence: TGTGCCAGCAGTTACTCGAGGGACAGGGTTTCTAATGAGCAGTTCTTC. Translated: CASSYSRDRVSNEQFF.

CDR3 region: CASSFGTAMNTGELFF. The CDR3 nucleotides read TGCGCCAGCAGCTTTGGGACGGCGATGAACACCGGGGAGCTGTTTTTT. The chain has TRBV5-1 and TRBJ2-2; tentatively, D is TRBD1 or TRBD2 (5 bases each). This CDR3 comprises 16 residues. Trimming stripped 2 bases from V and 1 base from J, with 12 bases between. Per the germline V gene, CDR1 is SGHRS and CDR2 is YFSETQ.